These 27 T cell receptor beta chains originate from one sample sequenced in a study of monozygotic twins with inflammatory bowel disease. TCRdb reprocessed the 5' RACE reads and keeps a single row for each CDR3 protein, giving no DNA. The sample holds around 370,000 distinct CDR3 sequences. Sequences were obtained from blood. These receptor sequences come from a human donor with ulcerative colitis or Crohn's disease, or a healthy co-twin of an affected twin (not recorded which).

This chain uses TRBV4-3 with TRBJ2-3; absent DNA, TCRdb's TRBD1 call cannot be checked. The CDR3 has 15 residues. CDR1 is LGHNA, CDR2 YSLEER, per germline. CDR3 in amino acids: CASSLQGRSTDTQYF.

The chain is built from TRBV4-1 and TRBJ2-7. This CDR3 is built from 12 residues. From germline, CDR1 is MGHRA and CDR2 YSYEKL. The CDR3 is CASSGPSYEQYF.

J is TRBJ2-7 and V is TRBV11-2; the D gene TCRdb calls, TRBD1, cannot be checked with no DNA. Per the germline V gene, CDR1 is SGHAT and CDR2 is FQNNGV. The CDR3 loop spans 18 amino acids. The CDR3 spells CASSFQITGTGASYEQYF.

V and J are TRBV12-3 or TRBV12-4 and TRBJ2-7. The CDR3 extends over 15 amino acids. Here the CDR3 reads CASSSAGRGLYEQYF.

The chain is built from TRBV19 and TRBJ1-6. CDR1 LNHDA and CDR2 SQIVND come from the germline V gene (reference sequence). The CDR3 covers 16 residues. CDR3 residues: CASSPRFTETGSPLHF.

This sequence joins TRBV2 and TRBJ2-4; TCRdb's D call, TRBD1, is unchecked because there is no DNA. CDR3 size: 13 residues. CDR1 SNHLY and CDR2 FYNNEI come from the germline V gene. The CDR3 sequence: CASTPGQGIVQYF.

The chain is built from TRBV6-2 or TRBV6-3 and TRBJ2-1. The CDR3 contains 13 residues. Germline CDR1 is MNHEY and CDR2 is SVGEGT. The CDR3 region is CATTPSSYNEQFF.

The chain uses TRBV12-3 or TRBV12-4 and TRBJ2-7; TCRdb outputs TRBD1, but without DNA this stays unchecked. CDR3 length: 16 residues. The CDR3 is CASSAARTGGFYEQYF.

The chain is built from TRBV6-5 and TRBJ1-5; TCRdb names TRBD1, which stays unverified in the absence of DNA. Looked up from germline, CDR1 is MNHEY and CDR2 is SVGAGI. The CDR3 sequence is 15 residues long. CDR3 residues: CASSYAGQDNQPQHF.

This chain uses TRBV6-5 with TRBJ2-1; the TCRdb call, TRBD1, lacks DNA for checking. This CDR3 is built from 17 residues. Germline values: CDR1 MNHEY, CDR2 SVGAGI. The CDR3 sequence is CASSPLARDRGGNEQFF.

This chain connects TRBV20-1 to TRBJ2-5; the D gene TCRdb calls, TRBD1, cannot be checked with no DNA. From germline, CDR1 is DFQATT and CDR2 SNEGSKA (reference sequence). This CDR3 has 15 amino acids. CDR3 region: CSARDRDRDMKTQYF.

V gene TRBV29-1 combines with J gene TRBJ1-1. The CDR3 loop spans 11 amino acids. Germline V gene lookup returns CDR1 SQVTM and CDR2 ANQGSEA. CDR3 sequence reads: CSVLKNTEAFF.

This CDR3 reads CASLLAGESETQYF. J is TRBJ2-5 and V is TRBV2; TCRdb's D call of TRBD2 is untestable without DNA. Germline CDR1 is SNHLY and CDR2 is FYNNEI. There are 14 residues in the CDR3.

The chain recombines TRBV12-3 or TRBV12-4 with TRBJ2-3; TCRdb lists TRBD2, though no DNA is available to test this call. The CDR3 has 13 amino acids. CDR3 loop: CASSLGQSDTQYF.

The V call is TRBV23-1, the J call TRBJ2-7; TCRdb picks TRBD1, but there is no DNA to check that call. TRBV23-1 is assigned to the ORF class and has an uncertain function. The CDR3 extends over 17 amino acids. CDR3: CASSPARGQGISYEQYF.

The V call is TRBV20-1, the J call TRBJ1-1; TCRdb lists TRBD1, though no DNA is available to test this call. The germline V gene encodes CDR1 DFQATT and CDR2 SNEGSKA (reference sequence). The CDR3 spans 14 residues. The CDR3 protein is CSAPIQGLNTEAFF.

The chain has TRBV6-2 or TRBV6-3 and TRBJ1-5. Germline V gene lookup returns CDR1 MNHEY and CDR2 SVGEGT. The CDR3 runs 14 residues. CDR3 amino acids: CASSYRVGNQPQHF.

The V gene is TRBV20-1, the J gene TRBJ1-1; no DNA is available, so the TRBD1 call from TCRdb remains unchecked. Germline CDR1 and CDR2: DFQATT and SNEGSKA (reference sequence). The CDR3 contains 13 residues. This chain's CDR3 is CSAWTGDATEAFF.

The chain combines TRBV5-1 with TRBJ2-3; the TCRdb call, TRBD2, lacks DNA for checking. The germline CDR1 and CDR2 sequences are SGHRS and YFSETQ. The CDR3 has 15 residues. CDR3 sequence reads: CASSQGRGGTDTQYF.

The chain is built from TRBV5-1 and TRBJ2-4; the TCRdb D gene call, TRBD2, has no DNA to confirm it. Germline V gene data show CDR1 as SGHRS and CDR2 as YFSETQ. The length of the CDR3 is 18 residues. CDR3: CASSLGLAGGLAKNIQYF.

CDR3 in amino acids: CASSPGLAGARYF. This chain connects TRBV7-2 to TRBJ2-7; as DNA is missing, the TRBD2 call by TCRdb cannot be tested. The CDR3 sequence is 13 residues long. CDR1 is SGHTA and CDR2 is FQGNSA in the germline V gene.

This chain connects TRBV23-1 to TRBJ2-3. TRBV23-1 counts as an open reading frame of uncertain function. The CDR3 contains 16 residues. The CDR3 reads CASSHRTLISTDTQYF.

This chain links TRBV6-5 with TRBJ2-2. CDR3 length: 13 amino acids. Germline-derived CDR1 and CDR2 are MNHEY and SVGAGI. Here the CDR3 reads CASSYNQNGELFF.

The chain carries TRBV12-3 or TRBV12-4 and TRBJ2-1; TCRdb picks TRBD2, but there is no DNA to check that call. The CDR3 consists of 14 residues. The CDR3 sequence: CASSLVAVNNEQFF.

The chain joins TRBV12-5 to TRBJ2-2. Looked up from germline, CDR1 is LGHNT and CDR2 is FRNRAP. There are 16 residues in the CDR3. The CDR3 sequence is CASGSYPIENTGELFF.

The V and J genes are TRBV7-2 and TRBJ1-5; absent DNA, TCRdb's TRBD1 call cannot be checked. The CDR3 contains 15 residues. Germline CDR1 and CDR2: SGHTA and FQGNSA. CDR3 in amino acids: CASSAGGGSNQPQHF. Combining the CDR3 with reference TRBV7-2 and TRBJ1-5 gives the whole variable domain GAGVSQSPSNKVTEKGKDVELRCDPISGHTALYWYRQSLGQGLEFLIYFQGNSAPDKSGLPSDRFSAERTGGSVSTLTIQRTQQEDSAVYLCASSAGGGSNQPQHFGDGTRLSIL.

The rearrangement uses TRBV29-1 and TRBJ2-7; TCRdb returns TRBD1, unconfirmable since there is no DNA. The germline V gene encodes CDR1 SQVTM and CDR2 ANQGSEA. The CDR3 runs 13 residues. This CDR3 is CSASRDQPYEQYF.